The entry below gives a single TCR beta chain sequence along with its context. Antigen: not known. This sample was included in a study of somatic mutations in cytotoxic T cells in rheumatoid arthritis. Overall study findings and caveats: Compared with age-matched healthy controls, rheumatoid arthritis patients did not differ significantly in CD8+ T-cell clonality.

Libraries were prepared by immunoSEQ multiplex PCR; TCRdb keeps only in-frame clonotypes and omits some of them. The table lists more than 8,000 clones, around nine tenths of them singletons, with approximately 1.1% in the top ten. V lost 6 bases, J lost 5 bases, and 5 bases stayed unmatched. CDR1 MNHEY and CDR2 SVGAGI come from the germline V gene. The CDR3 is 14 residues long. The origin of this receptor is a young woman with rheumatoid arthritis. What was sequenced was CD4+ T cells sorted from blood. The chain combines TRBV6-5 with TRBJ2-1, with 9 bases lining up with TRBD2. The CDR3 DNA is TGTGCCAGCAGATTAGCGGGAGAGAACAATGAGCAGTTCTTC. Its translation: CASRLAGENNEQFF.